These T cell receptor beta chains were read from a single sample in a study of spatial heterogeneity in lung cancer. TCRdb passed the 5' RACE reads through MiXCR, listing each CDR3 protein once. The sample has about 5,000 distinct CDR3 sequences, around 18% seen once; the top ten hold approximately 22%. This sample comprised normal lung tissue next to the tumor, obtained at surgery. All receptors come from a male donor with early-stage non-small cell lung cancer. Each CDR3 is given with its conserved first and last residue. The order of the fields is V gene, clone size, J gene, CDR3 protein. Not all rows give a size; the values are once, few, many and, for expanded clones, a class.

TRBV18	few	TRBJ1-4	CASSPSNEKLFF
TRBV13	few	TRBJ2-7	CASSRPQGLALPSEQYF
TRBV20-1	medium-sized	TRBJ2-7	CSASDGRTGDDEQYF
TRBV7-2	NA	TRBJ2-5	CASSQFQETQYF
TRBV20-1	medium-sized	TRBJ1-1	CSARDSDRGADGNTEAFF
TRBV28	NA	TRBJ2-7	CASSLLAGVYEQYF
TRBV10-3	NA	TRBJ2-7	CAISNARDGAYEQYF
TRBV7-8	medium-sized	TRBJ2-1	CASSPGQVEQFF
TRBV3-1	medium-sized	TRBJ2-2	CASSQDAVAGELFF
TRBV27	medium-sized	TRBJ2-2	CASSGRWEVNTGELFF
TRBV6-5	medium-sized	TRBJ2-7	CASSGPVGEQYF
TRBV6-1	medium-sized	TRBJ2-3	CASSVVVKADTQYF
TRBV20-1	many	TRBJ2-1	CSNSPYNEQFF
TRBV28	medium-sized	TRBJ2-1	CASSSYNEQFF
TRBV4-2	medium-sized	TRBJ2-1	CASSQDAEYNEQFF
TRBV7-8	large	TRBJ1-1	CASSQTDTGSDTEAFF
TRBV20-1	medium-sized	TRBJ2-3	CSARLAVTSTDTQYF
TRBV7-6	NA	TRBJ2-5	CASSLMASGRKPQETQYF
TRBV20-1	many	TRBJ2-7	CSVDGRAGDEQYF
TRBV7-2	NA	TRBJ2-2	CASRPQVGELFF
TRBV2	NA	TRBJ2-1	CASSETRVINNEQFF
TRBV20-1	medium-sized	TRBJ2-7	CSASQAETSSYEQYF
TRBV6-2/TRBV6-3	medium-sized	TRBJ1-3	CASSPGRTGNRNTIYF
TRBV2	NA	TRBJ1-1	CASSVRGDTEAFF
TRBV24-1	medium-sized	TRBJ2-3	CATSDWRDRATDTQYF